This T cell receptor (beta chain) was recorded in a study of glioma-infiltrating T cells after dendritic cell vaccination. TCRdb's table, derived via immunoSEQ multiplex PCR, lists solely in-frame clones and lacks some. Of about 92,000 clones in the sample, around 86% are singletons; the top ten hold approximately 15%. With 4 bases removed from V and 10 bases from J, the gap between germline ends came to 11 bases. From germline, CDR1 is GTSNPN and CDR2 SVGIG (reference sequence). The CDR3 is made up of 11 amino acids. The clonotype comes from a human donor with glioblastoma. The chain links TRBV30 to TRBJ2-1; D perhaps matches TRBD2 (6 bases). This specimen was blood, taken before dendritic cell vaccination. This chain's CDR3 is CAWNSGLEQFF. The CDR3 DNA reads TGTGCCTGGAACTCGGGACTGGAGCAGTTCTTC.